The 20 T cell receptor beta chains in this list originate from one sample, sequenced in a study of T-cell reconstitution after alpha-beta-depleted transplantation in children. The authors prepared the TCRbeta library with unique molecular identifiers. TCRdb re-called the PCR reads through MiXCR, storing one row per CDR3 protein. The sample lists roughly 570,000 distinct CDR3 sequences, roughly 27% occurring once. The sequencing used PBMCs, collected before TCRalphabeta/CD19-depleted stem cell transplant. These receptor sequences come from a boy under two years old with Wiskott-Aldrich syndrome, due to receive a stem cell transplant.

CDR3 region: CASNDEQPQHF. The CDR3 nucleotides read TGTGCCAGCAACGACGAACAGCCCCAGCATTTT. The gene calls are TRBV6-1 and TRBJ1-5; no clear D. Germline V gives CDR1 MNHNS, CDR2 SASEGT. V lost 7 bases and J 7 bases, leaving 8 bases between the germline ends. This CDR3 region has 11 residues.

There are a few counts of this clonotype. The chain uses TRBV10-3 and TRBJ2-7; 8 nucleotides line up with TRBD2. Germline-derived CDR1 and CDR2 are ENHRY and SYGVKD. This CDR3 is built from 14 residues. Trimming took 4 bases from V and 5 from J; bases not matched to a gene: 7. CDR3 coding DNA: TGTGCCATCAGTGGAAGCGGGAGTCAAAACGAGCAGTACTTC. It yields the protein CAISGSGSQNEQYF.

The chain employs TRBV24-1 and TRBJ2-2; no reliable D call. V was clipped by 4 bases and J by 1 base, with 12 bases between them. The CDR3 covers 16 residues. From germline, CDR1 is KGHDR and CDR2 SFDVKD. The CDR3 DNA sequence: TGTGCCACCAGTGACAGCGTTAGACAGAACACCGGGGAGCTGTTTTTT. It codes for CATSDSVRQNTGELFF.

The rearrangement links TRBV27 to TRBJ2-1; D is perhaps TRBD1 (6 bases). The V end was cut by 7 bases, the J end by 4 bases, with 20 bases between. Germline CDR1 MNHEY, CDR2 SMNVEV (reference sequence). The CDR3 runs 16 residues. The CDR3 loop is CASTSQGTYLYNEQFF. Written as DNA, the CDR3 is TGTGCCAGCACTTCCCAGGGGACCTACCTATACAATGAGCAGTTCTTC.

This clonotype was observed a handful of times. The V call is TRBV6-5, the J call TRBJ2-3, with 7 bases lining up with TRBD1. CDR1 and CDR2 (germline): MNHEY, SVGAGI. The CDR3 totals 15 residues. Losses at the gene ends were 4 bases for V and 3 bases for J; bases not matched to a gene: 7. CDR3 in DNA: TGTGCCAGCAGTTCCGGGACAGAACTGACAGATACGCAGTATTTT. Translation gives CASSSGTELTDTQYF.

This chain uses TRBV20-1 with TRBJ2-7; no definite D call. From germline, CDR1 is DFQATT and CDR2 SNEGSKA (reference sequence). Between the trimmed V and J ends, which lost 2 bases and 0 bases, there was a span of 11 bases. This CDR3 has 14 residues. The DNA of the CDR3 is TGCAGTGCTAGAAAGGGTAGCCTCTCCTACGAGCAGTACTTC. This codes for CSARKGSLSYEQYF.

The chain has TRBV3-1 and TRBJ2-2; D remains ambiguous. V lost 5 bases, J lost 2 bases, and 12 bases lay in between. Germline CDR1 and CDR2: LGHDT and YNNKEL (reference sequence). The CDR3 runs 15 residues. CDR3 amino acids: CASSAVLGNTGELFF. The CDR3 nucleotides read TGTGCCAGCAGCGCGGTTTTAGGAAACACCGGGGAGCTGTTTTTT.

J is TRBJ2-1 and V is TRBV2; D is undetermined. Germline CDR1 is SNHLY and CDR2 is FYNNEI. The CDR3 is made up of 14 amino acids. V shed 8 bases and J shed 0 bases, with 11 bases lying between them. CDR3 sequence reads: CASAGWGSYNEQFF. The CDR3, as DNA: TGTGCCAGCGCTGGGTGGGGCTCCTACAATGAGCAGTTCTTC. Full variable domain (rest looked up from reference TRBV2 and TRBJ2-1): EPEVTQTPSHQVTQMGQEVILRCVPISNHLYFYWYRQILGQKVEFLVSFYNNEISEKSEIFDDQFSVERPDGSNFTLKIRSTKLEDSAMYFCASAGWGSYNEQFFGPGTRLTVL.

This clonotype was seen a handful of times. The chain combines TRBV5-1 with TRBJ1-1; 8 bases fit TRBD1. V was pared by 4 bases and J by 3 bases, with 5 bases of the junction left unmatched. The germline V gene has CDR1 SGHRS and CDR2 YFSETQ. The CDR3 runs 14 residues. This chain's CDR3 is CASSPGQGYTEAFF. CDR3 DNA: TGCGCCAGCAGCCCTGGACAGGGATACACTGAAGCTTTCTTT.

The chain carries TRBV18 and TRBJ2-5; the match to TRBD2 covers 9 bases. Germline assignment: CDR1 KGHSH and CDR2 LQKENI. This CDR3 is built from 16 residues. Unmatched junction bases numbered 11, after V lost 4 bases and J lost 5 bases. The CDR3 spells CASSLEGASGTETQYF. In DNA, the CDR3 is TGTGCCAGCTCACTTGAGGGGGCTAGCGGGACGGAGACCCAGTACTTC.

This chain joins TRBV20-1 and TRBJ2-4; TRBD2 might be the D (6 bases). The CDR3 contains 15 residues. V dropped 5 bases and J dropped 1 base, with 15 bases sitting between them. The germline V gene has CDR1 DFQATT and CDR2 SNEGSKA (reference sequence). The CDR3 DNA reads as TGCAGTGCTCCAGGTCGGGGGAAGGCCAAAAACATTCAGTACTTC. It specifies CSAPGRGKAKNIQYF.

CDR3 sequence reads: CSVFDDQSYNYEQYF. Written as DNA, the CDR3 is TGCAGCGTTTTTGACGACCAATCCTATAATTACGAGCAGTACTTC. The chain couples TRBV29-1 to TRBJ2-7; D ambiguous. CDR1 and CDR2 from the germline V gene are SQVTM and ANQGSEA. With 5 bases removed from V and 4 bases from J, the gap between germline ends came to 21 bases. The CDR3 extends over 15 amino acids.

Only a few counts were recorded for this clonotype. The rearrangement uses TRBV12-3 or TRBV12-4 and TRBJ2-4; 7 bases fit TRBD1. CDR3 length: 12 residues. The V gene end was trimmed by 5 bases and the J gene end by 11 bases; junction bases not matched to a gene: 6. CDR3 nucleotide sequence: TGTGCCAGCAGTCAACAGGGGCCCGTTCAGTACTTC. Encoded protein: CASSQQGPVQYF.

This chain connects TRBV24-1 to TRBJ2-3; D is unclear. The ends were cut back, 3 bases at V and 0 bases at J, with 6 bases in the middle. Germline CDR1 reads KGHDR; CDR2 reads SFDVKD. The CDR3 loop spans 14 amino acids. The DNA for the CDR3 is TGTGCCACCAGTGATGTCGGGAGCACAGATACGCAGTATTTT. Its protein is CATSDVGSTDTQYF.

The chain uses TRBV20-1 and TRBJ2-7, with 10 bases matching TRBD2. Germline V gene sequence: CDR1 DFQATT, CDR2 SNEGSKA (reference sequence). With V trimmed by 4 bases and J by 0 bases, 3 bases remained unmatched. This CDR3 is built from 14 residues. For the CDR3, the DNA is TGCAGTGCTACCGGGACTAGCGTCTCCTACGAGCAGTACTTC. It translates to CSATGTSVSYEQYF.

The genes are TRBV10-3 and TRBJ2-1; D gene unclear. Germline V lookup: CDR1 ENHRY, CDR2 SYGVKD. Trimming stripped 3 bases from V and 6 bases from J, with 12 bases between. CDR3 length: 14 residues. The CDR3 spells CAISDPSIRNEQFF. For the CDR3, the DNA is TGTGCCATCAGTGACCCCTCGATCCGCAATGAGCAGTTCTTC.

This clonotype appeared a few times. The chain recombines TRBV18 with TRBJ2-1, with 11 bases fitting TRBD2. Germline loops: CDR1 KGHSH, CDR2 LQKENI. Trimming removed 2 bases from V and 8 bases from J; junction bases left unmatched: 8. The CDR3 is 16 residues long. As DNA, the CDR3 is TGTGCCAGCTCACCAGGCACTAGCGGGAGCTTCTATGAGCAGTTCTTC. Translation: CASSPGTSGSFYEQFF. The full variable domain, rest sourced from reference TRBV18 and TRBJ2-1, is NAGVMQNPRHLVRRRGQEARLRCSPMKGHSHVYWYRQLPEEGLKFMVYLQKENIIDESGMPKERFSAEFPKEGPSILRIQQVVRGDSAAYFCASSPGTSGSFYEQFFGPGTRLTVL.

Here the CDR3 DNA reads TGTGCCAGCAGCCTAGGGGTTTCAAATGAGCAGTTCTTC. Translation: CASSLGVSNEQFF. The chain links TRBV5-6 to TRBJ2-1, with D tentatively TRBD1 (5 bases). V lost 4 bases to trimming and J lost 7 bases, with 12 bases between them. The germline CDR1 and CDR2 sequences are SGHDT and YYEEEE. There are 13 residues in the CDR3.

This clonotype came up a few times. The chain links TRBV9 to TRBJ2-7; 11 nucleotides agree with TRBD1. Germline CDR1 reads SGDLS; CDR2 reads YYNGEE. The CDR3 spans 15 residues. The J segment lost 1 base and the V segment lost 4 bases, leaving 4 bases of the junction unmatched. The CDR3 reads CASSPGTGGSYEQYF. In nucleotides, the CDR3 is TGTGCCAGCAGCCCAGGGACAGGGGGTTCCTACGAGCAGTACTTC.

The CDR3 loop is CSVTKTARANEQFF. CDR3 nucleotide sequence: TGCAGCGTGACTAAGACAGCCCGAGCGAATGAGCAGTTCTTC. The genes are TRBV29-1 and TRBJ2-1, with D perhaps matching TRBD1 or TRBD2 (5 bases each). The CDR3 length is 14 residues. Germline CDR1 and CDR2: SQVTM and ANQGSEA. The V and J ends lost 6 bases and 7 bases respectively, with 19 bases between them.